One and the same sample provided the 7 T cell receptor beta chains below, sequenced in a study of blood T cell repertoires in COVID-19. Repertoires were generated with immunoSEQ multiplex PCR, while TCRdb's copy carries only in-frame clones and drops some. The data show approximately 380,000 clones, just over 90% seen once. Sequencing input: PBMCs or T cells enriched from blood (not recorded which). The receptors shown here come from a woman in her forties who had been exposed to COVID-19.

The V and J genes are TRBV2 and TRBJ1-5, with 8 bases that match TRBD1. CDR1 SNHLY and CDR2 FYNNEI come from the germline V gene. CDR3 length: 14 residues. Unmatched junction bases numbered 8, after V lost 6 bases and J lost 7 bases. CDR3 DNA sequence: TGTGCCAGCAGCCGCGACAGGGGACGGCAGCCCCAGCATTTT. Translated, it gives CASSRDRGRQPQHF. Full variable domain (missing parts from reference TRBV2 and TRBJ1-5): EPEVTQTPSHQVTQMGQEVILRCVPISNHLYFYWYRQILGQKVEFLVSFYNNEISEKSEIFDDQFSVERPDGSNFTLKIRSTKLEDSAMYFCASSRDRGRQPQHFGDGTRLSIL.

This clone was seen just once. V gene TRBV18 combines with J gene TRBJ1-5, with a weak D call TRBD1 (6 bases). Trimming shortened V by 0 bases and J by 5 bases, and 11 bases separated the two germline ends. This CDR3 spans 15 amino acids. Germline CDR1 KGHSH, CDR2 LQKENI. This CDR3 reads CASSPPGGADQPQHF. The CDR3, as DNA: TGTGCCAGCTCACCACCGGGGGGGGCCGATCAGCCCCAGCATTTT.

V is TRBV28 and J is TRBJ1-6, with TRBD1 matching over 7 bases. V was pared by 6 bases and J by 9 bases, with 8 bases of the junction left unmatched. Germline CDR1 MDHEN, CDR2 SYDVKM. This CDR3 comprises 14 residues. The chain's CDR3 is CASSIQGKGSPLHF. In DNA, the CDR3 is TGTGCCAGCAGCATACAGGGGAAGGGTTCACCCCTCCACTTT.

The J gene is TRBJ1-3, the V gene TRBV19, with D possibly matching TRBD1 (6 bases). There are 16 residues in the CDR3. V shed 1 base and J shed 0 bases, with 10 bases lying between them. Germline lookup yields CDR1 LNHDA and CDR2 SQIVND (reference sequence). This CDR3 is CASSIVDRISGNTIYF. The CDR3 nucleotides read TGTGCCAGTAGTATAGTCGACAGGATCTCTGGAAACACCATATATTTT.

The V gene is TRBV2, the J gene TRBJ2-3, with TRBD1 as a possible D gene (6 bases). Trimming cost V 3 bases and J 6 bases, with 13 bases left between them. The germline CDR1 and CDR2 sequences are SNHLY and FYNNEI. The CDR3 has 14 residues. CDR3 DNA: TGTGCCAGCAGTGATAGGCGGACAGAGGATACGCAGTATTTT. This gives the protein CASSDRRTEDTQYF.

This chain links TRBV3-1 (or the pseudogene TRBV3-2) with TRBJ2-5; the match to TRBD2 covers 7 bases. The CDR3 consists of 16 residues. CDR1 is LGHDT and CDR2 is YNNKEL in the germline V gene (reference sequence). Germline trimming cut 1 base from V and 2 bases from J; bases unmatched to any gene: 7. The CDR3 is CASSQAGLAAQETQYF. As DNA, the CDR3 is TGTGCCAGCAGCCAAGCGGGGCTAGCGGCTCAAGAGACCCAGTACTTC.

J is TRBJ1-2 and V is TRBV19; 7 nucleotides match TRBD1. This CDR3 spans 12 amino acids. The V gene end was trimmed by 2 bases and the J gene end by 6 bases; junction bases not matched to a gene: 0. The germline V gene has CDR1 LNHDA and CDR2 SQIVND (reference sequence). Here the CDR3 DNA reads TGTGCCAGTAGTATAAGGGGGCATGGCTACACCTTC. Encoded protein: CASSIRGHGYTF.